This TCR beta chain was sequenced in a study of CD8+ T cells in alopecia areata. Whole-study context: Treated patients were given 5 to 10 mg oral tofacitinib twice daily. The duration of tofacitinib was 6 to 18 months, with 6 months off drug afterward. Findings of the study overall: The link between baseline CD8+ expansion and response remains uncertain with one nonresponder.

Documented treatment: oral pan-JAK inhibitor, 5-10 mg twice daily. The germline V and J ends were trimmed by 0 bases and 8 bases, with 10 bases remaining between them. This CDR3 region has 12 residues. The germline CDR1 and CDR2 sequences are GTSNPN and SVGIG (reference sequence). cDNA serving as the sequencing template came from extracted, reverse transcribed RNA. Clones were read by immunoSEQ multiplex PCR, and TCRdb kept only the in-frame ones, dropping some. The sample consists of some 170,000 clones, less than 75% of them appearing once. Points on this clone: The antigen remains unidentified.

This sample comprised CD4+ T cells sorted from blood, obtained at approximately week 56, from a patient treated with tofacitinib. This sequence joins TRBV30 and TRBJ1-1; possibly TRBD1 for D (5 bases). The sequence came from a human donor with alopecia areata. DNA for the CDR3: TGTGCCTGGAGTGTGGCAGGGTGGGAAGCTTTCTTT. It is translated as CAWSVAGWEAFF.